Below are 10 T cell receptor beta chains sequenced from a single sample in a study of blood T cell repertoires in COVID-19 (dated by TCRdb to about 2020). The method was the immunoSEQ multiplex PCR assay. This immuneACCESS table, as held by TCRdb, lists in-frame sequences with V and J called but not all clones. Of the missing ones, under half trace to an unresolved V gene in checked studies; the others have no known cause. Counted in this sample were around 270,000 clones; 88% of them appeared once. 3.1% of the sample is in the top ten clones. Sample: PBMCs or T cells enriched from blood (not recorded which). These receptors were taken from a woman aged 40 to 50 who had been exposed to COVID-19.

This chain links TRBV7-3 with TRBJ1-1; possible D gene TRBD1, 6 bases. The CDR3 extends over 14 amino acids. The V end lost 5 bases, the J end lost 4 bases, and 14 bases lay between the germline ends. Germline lookup yields CDR1 SGHTA and CDR2 FQGTGA. DNA for the CDR3: TGTGCCAGCAGCGACGTACAGGGTTCCACTGAAGCTTTCTTT. Protein: CASSDVQGSTEAFF.

This chain uses TRBV2 with TRBJ2-2; D gene ambiguous. V lost 5 bases, J lost 2 bases, and 18 bases lay in between. The CDR3 spans 17 residues. Looked up from germline, CDR1 is SNHLY and CDR2 is FYNNEI. The CDR3 region has the DNA TGTGCCAGCAGTTTAGTAAAAACCTCCCCTAACACCGGGGAGCTGTTTTTT. This gives the protein CASSLVKTSPNTGELFF. The full variable domain, rest sourced from reference TRBV2 and TRBJ2-2, is EPEVTQTPSHQVTQMGQEVILRCVPISNHLYFYWYRQILGQKVEFLVSFYNNEISEKSEIFDDQFSVERPDGSNFTLKIRSTKLEDSAMYFCASSLVKTSPNTGELFFGEGSRLTVL.

This chain connects TRBV24-1 to TRBJ1-1; TRBD1 might be the D (5 bases). This CDR3 region has 15 residues. Germline CDR1 and CDR2: KGHDR and SFDVKD. V gave up 4 bases and J gave up 7 bases, with 18 bases separating them. CDR3 DNA: TGTGCCACCAGTGACTCGTCGGGCAGGGTTGGTGAAGCTTTCTTT. This encodes CATSDSSGRVGEAFF.

The chain carries TRBV27 and TRBJ2-7, with 7 bases lining up with TRBD1. The germline gives CDR1 MNHEY, CDR2 SMNVEV (reference sequence). Germline trimming cut 6 bases from V and 2 bases from J; bases unmatched to any gene: 4. This CDR3 spans 13 amino acids. The CDR3 bases are TGTGCCAGCAGCCTGGGACAGACCTACGAGCAGTACTTC. Translated, it gives CASSLGQTYEQYF.

The DNA of the CDR3 is TGTGCCAGCAGTCCGTACTACCCCTACAATGAGCAGTTCTTC. Amino acids: CASSPYYPYNEQFF. The chain joins TRBV6-4 to TRBJ2-1; no firm D call. V was shortened by 5 bases and J by 2 bases, with 10 bases between the two germline ends. This CDR3 is 14 amino acids long. The germline gives CDR1 MRHNA, CDR2 SNTAGT.

The V call is TRBV18, the J call TRBJ2-7, with D tentatively TRBD1 (6 bases). V lost 5 bases to trimming and J lost 7 bases, with 12 bases between them. The CDR3 length is 12 residues. Germline V gene sequence: CDR1 KGHSH, CDR2 LQKENI. DNA for the CDR3: TGTGCCAGCTCAAAGCCTCAGGGGGAGCAGTACTTC. Protein: CASSKPQGEQYF.

V is TRBV9 and J is TRBJ2-2; D possibly corresponds to TRBD1 (6 bases). V lost 7 bases, J lost 6 bases, and 19 bases lay in between. CDR3 length: 15 amino acids. Germline assignment: CDR1 SGDLS and CDR2 YYNGEE. Written as DNA, the CDR3 is TGTGCCAGCCACAGGGATCCCTCGGTGGCCGGGGAGCTGTTTTTT. As protein: CASHRDPSVAGELFF. Based on the CDR3 plus reference TRBV9 and TRBJ2-2, the full variable domain is DSGVTQTPKHLITATGQRVTLRCSPRSGDLSVYWYQQSLDQGLQFLIQYYNGEERAKGNILERFSAQQFPDLHSELNLSSLELGDSALYFCASHRDPSVAGELFFGEGSRLTVL.

The chain combines TRBV7-3 with TRBJ1-2, with D possibly TRBD1 on 6 matching bases. This CDR3 contains 16 residues. V gave up 5 bases and J gave up 8 bases, with 24 bases separating them. Germline CDR1 and CDR2: SGHTA and FQGTGA. Here the CDR3 DNA reads TGTGCCAGCAGCACCGGGGTGGGCGGGGGCCTTGACGGCTACACCTTC. This translates into CASSTGVGGGLDGYTF. Using reference TRBV7-3 and TRBJ1-2 for the parts outside the CDR3, the full variable domain is GAGVSQTPSNKVTEKGKYVELRCDPISGHTALYWYRQSLGQGPEFLIYFQGTGAADDSGLPNDRFFAVRPEGSVSTLKIQRTERGDSAVYLCASSTGVGGGLDGYTFGSGTRLTVV.

The chain has TRBV24-1 and TRBJ1-2, with D maybe TRBD1 (6 bases). From germline, CDR1 is KGHDR and CDR2 SFDVKD. V lost 4 bases and J lost 5, with 13 bases in between. The length of the CDR3 is 14 residues. Here the CDR3 reads CATSDRGVVYGYTF. The CDR3 DNA follows: TGTGCCACCAGTGACAGGGGAGTTGTGTATGGCTACACCTTC.

V gene TRBV5-1 combines with J gene TRBJ2-3; 9 bases fit TRBD1. The germline gives CDR1 SGHRS, CDR2 YFSETQ. CDR3 length: 15 amino acids. V lost 0 bases and J lost 4; bases outside the gene matches: 3. CDR3 protein: CASSLGTGVADTQYF. Written as DNA, the CDR3 is TGCGCCAGCAGCTTGGGGACAGGGGTGGCAGATACGCAGTATTTT.